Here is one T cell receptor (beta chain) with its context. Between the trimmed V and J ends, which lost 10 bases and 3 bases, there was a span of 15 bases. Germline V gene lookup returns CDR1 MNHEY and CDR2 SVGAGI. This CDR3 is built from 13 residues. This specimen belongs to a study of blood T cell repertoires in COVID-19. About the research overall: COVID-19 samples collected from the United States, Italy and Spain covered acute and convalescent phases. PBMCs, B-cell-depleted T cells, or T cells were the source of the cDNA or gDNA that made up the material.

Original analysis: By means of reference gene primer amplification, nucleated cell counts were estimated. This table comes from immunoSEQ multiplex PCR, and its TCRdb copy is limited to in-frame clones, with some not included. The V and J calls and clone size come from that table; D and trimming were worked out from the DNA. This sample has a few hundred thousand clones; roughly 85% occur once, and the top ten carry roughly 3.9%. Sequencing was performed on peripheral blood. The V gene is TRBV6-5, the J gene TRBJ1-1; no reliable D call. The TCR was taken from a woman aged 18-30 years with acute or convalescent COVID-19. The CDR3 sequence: CATSLRLDTEAFF. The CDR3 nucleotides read TGTGCCACGTCCCTTAGATTAGACACTGAAGCTTTCTTT.